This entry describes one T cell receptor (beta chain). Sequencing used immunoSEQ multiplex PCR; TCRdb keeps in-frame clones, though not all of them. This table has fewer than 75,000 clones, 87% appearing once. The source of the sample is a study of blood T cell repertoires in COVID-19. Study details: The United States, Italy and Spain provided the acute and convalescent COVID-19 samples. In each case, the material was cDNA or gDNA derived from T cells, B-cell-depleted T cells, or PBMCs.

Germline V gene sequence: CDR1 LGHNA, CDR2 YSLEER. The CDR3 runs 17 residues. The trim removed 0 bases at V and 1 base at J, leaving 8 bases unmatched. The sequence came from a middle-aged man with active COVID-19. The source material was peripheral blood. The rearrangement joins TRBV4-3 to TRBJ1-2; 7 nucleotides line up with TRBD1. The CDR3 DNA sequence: TGCGCCAGCAGCCAAGAGCGGGACAGCCGTCGTAACTATGGCTACACCTTC. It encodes CASSQERDSRRNYGYTF.